A selection of T cell receptor beta chains follows, all from one sample in a study of blood T cell repertoires in COVID-19. Assay: immunoSEQ multiplex PCR; the TCRdb copy retains only in-frame clones and omits some. The top ten clones hold 10% to 15% of a sample with about 270,000 clones, 75% to 90% of them seen once. The sample was peripheral blood. These receptors all stem from a woman in her 70s with COVID-19, enrolled during active disease. CDR3s include the opening cysteine and the closing phenylalanine or tryptophan. The D gene is left open where the match is weak. Expanded clones are given a class, and other clones once, few, many or no size at all.

clone size	D gene	V gene	J gene	CDR3 DNA	CDR3 protein
-	-	TRBV7-9	TRBJ1-6	TGTGCCAGCAGCTTAGTCGGCAGGAACAATTCACCCCTCCACTTT	CASSLVGRNNSPLHF
few	-	TRBV10-2	TRBJ1-1	TGCGCCAGCAGTGAGTTCGGGACTCGGACTGAAGCTTTCTTT	CASSEFGTRTEAFF
-	-	TRBV25-1	TRBJ2-5	TGTGCCAGCAGTGAAGGGAGATTCGGCAGGACGGACACCCAGTACTTC	CASSEGRFGRTDTQYF
once	TRBD2	TRBV10-2	TRBJ2-7	TGCGCCAGCAGTGAAGCGGGGGGGCTCGAGCAGTACTTC	CASSEAGGLEQYF
-	TRBD2	TRBV5-4	TRBJ2-1	TGTGCCAGCAGCTTCCTCTTGGGACTAGCGGGGTCAGAGCAGTTCTTC	CASSFLLGLAGSEQFF
-	-	TRBV29-1	TRBJ1-2	TGCAGCGTTGTAAACAGAGTGGACTATGGCTACACCTTC	CSVVNRVDYGYTF
few	TRBD2	TRBV19	TRBJ2-1	TGTGCCAGTCGCCGCGGGGGGGCCGTGATAGATGAGCAGTTCTTC	CASRRGGAVIDEQFF
-	-	TRBV19	TRBJ1-5	TGTGCCAGTAGTATAGGACAGTATAGCAATCAGCCCCAGCATTTT	CASSIGQYSNQPQHF
-	TRBD1	TRBV7-9	TRBJ1-6	TGTGCCAGCAGCGGACAGGGAGATTCACCCCTCCACTTT	CASSGQGDSPLHF
few	-	TRBV7-9	TRBJ1-6	TGTGCCAGCAGCCCCTTGCGTGTTTCACCCCTCCACTTT	CASSPLRVSPLHF
-	TRBD2	TRBV13	TRBJ2-2	TGTGCCAGCAGCTTAGCGGGACTAGCGGGGGGCGAGAACACCGGGGAGCTGTTTTTT	CASSLAGLAGGENTGELFF
-	-	TRBV10-3	TRBJ2-3	TGTGCCATCAATCCAGCCAGGGGAAGCACAGATACGCAGTATTTT	CAINPARGSTDTQYF
-	TRBD2	TRBV5-1	TRBJ2-5	TGCGCCAGCAGCGAAGGACTAGCGGGAGAGACCCAGTACTTC	CASSEGLAGETQYF
-	-	TRBV6-5	TRBJ2-1	TGTGCCAGCAGCTCTCCGTCCAGCGGGCCCAATGAGCAGTTCTTC	CASSSPSSGPNEQFF
-	TRBD1	TRBV5-1	TRBJ1-1	TGCGCCAGCAGCCCCGACAGGGAGACTGAAGCTTTCTTT	CASSPDRETEAFF
once	-	TRBV6-6	TRBJ1-2	TGTGCCAGCATTCTAAGGGGCTATGGCTACACCTTC	CASILRGYGYTF
-	-	TRBV6-5	TRBJ2-7	TGTGCCAGCGGGGGGAACCAAGACGAGCAGTACTTC	CASGGNQDEQYF
-	TRBD1	TRBV28	TRBJ1-3	TGTGCCAGCAGTTCCCAGGGGGCTGGAAACACCATATATTTT	CASSSQGAGNTIYF
-	TRBD1	TRBV5-4	TRBJ1-6	TGTGCCAGCAGCTTGGACAGGGGGCTAAGTTCACCCCTCCACTTT	CASSLDRGLSSPLHF
-	-	TRBV27	TRBJ1-2	TGTGCCAGCAGTTTTGGAGCCAACTATGGCTACACCTTC	CASSFGANYGYTF
once	-	TRBV19	TRBJ2-4	TGTGCCAGTAGTCCCCAGGGTAGGAAAAACATTCAGTACTTC	CASSPQGRKNIQYF
-	-	TRBV30	TRBJ1-4	TGTGCCTGGAGCGGTCTACAGGGTAATGAAAAACTGTTTTTT	CAWSGLQGNEKLFF
-	-	TRBV9	TRBJ1-2	TGTGCCAGCAGCGGAATGAGGGGAGTGGTGACTGGGACTTCTAACTATGGCTACACCTTC	CASSGMRGVVTGTSNYGYTF
-	-	TRBV3-1/TRBV3-2	TRBJ1-2	TGTGCCAGCAGTCAAGGCAACATCTATGGCTACACCTTC	CASSQGNIYGYTF
-	TRBD1	TRBV7-9	TRBJ1-2	TGTGCCAGCAGCCCGGACGGACAGGGTGACGACCCCTATGGCTACACCTTC	CASSPDGQGDDPYGYTF
-	TRBD1	TRBV28	TRBJ1-3	TGTGCCAGCAGTTTGGCGGGGGGACAGGGGGCAAGAGGAAACACCATATATTTT	CASSLAGGQGARGNTIYF
-	-	TRBV7-2	TRBJ2-1	TGTGCCAGCAGCTTTCCGGGACTTCTGAGCTCCTACAATGAGCAGTTCTTC	CASSFPGLLSSYNEQFF
few	-	TRBV30	TRBJ1-1	TGTGCCTGGAGTGTACGGCTGGGAGTGAACACTGAAGCTTTCTTT	CAWSVRLGVNTEAFF
-	-	TRBV10-2	TRBJ1-1	TGCGCCAGCAGTGGGACCCAGGGAGGCACTGAAGCTTTCTTT	CASSGTQGGTEAFF
-	-	TRBV27	TRBJ1-1	TGTGCCAGCAGCAACCTACGAGGGGAGGTCACTGAAGCTTTCTTT	CASSNLRGEVTEAFF
-	TRBD1	TRBV6-5	TRBJ1-1	TGTGCCAGCACCTCCGGGACAGGGAGCACTGAAGCTTTCTTT	CASTSGTGSTEAFF
-	-	TRBV28	TRBJ1-4	TGTGCCAGCAGCCTCAGCGTTTTTACAACTAATGAAAAACTGTTTTTT	CASSLSVFTTNEKLFF
few	TRBD1	TRBV28	TRBJ1-4	TGTGCCAGCAGTTTATGGACAGGGCTTAAACTGTTTTTT	CASSLWTGLKLFF
-	TRBD1	TRBV30	TRBJ1-5	TGTGCCTGGCAGGGGGCAAGCAATCAGCCCCAGCATTTT	CAWQGASNQPQHF
once	TRBD1	TRBV7-6	TRBJ2-5	TGTGCCAGCAGCCCAACACGGACAGGGGGCGAGACCCAGTACTTC	CASSPTRTGGETQYF
once	TRBD1	TRBV5-1	TRBJ1-4	TGCGCCAGCAGCTCGACAGGGAACGATGAAAAACTGTTTTTT	CASSSTGNDEKLFF
-	-	TRBV19	TRBJ2-1	TGTGCCAGTAGTGCCTGGGACTCCTGGGGCAATGAGCAGTTCTTC	CASSAWDSWGNEQFF
-	-	TRBV5-4	TRBJ2-2	TGTGCCAGCAGCTTGGGGACTCTTTCGAACACCGGGGAGCTGTTTTTT	CASSLGTLSNTGELFF
few	TRBD1	TRBV7-3	TRBJ2-7	TGTGCCAGCAGCTTAACAGGGACAGGGGGCTACGAGCAGTACTTC	CASSLTGTGGYEQYF
-	-	TRBV24-1	TRBJ1-4	TGTGCCACCAGTGATAATTCCGGGGAAAAACTGTTTTTT	CATSDNSGEKLFF
-	TRBD1	TRBV19	TRBJ1-4	TGTGCCAGTAGTATCGGCGGGACAGGGAATGAAAAACTGTTTTTT	CASSIGGTGNEKLFF
-	TRBD1	TRBV5-6	TRBJ2-6	TGTGCCAGTAAAATGGGACAGGGTGGCTCTGGGGCCAACGTCCTGACTTTC	CASKMGQGGSGANVLTF
-	TRBD1	TRBV5-6	TRBJ2-1	TGTGCCAGCAGCTCCGGGACAGGGGCTTACAATGAGCAGTTCTTC	CASSSGTGAYNEQFF
-	-	TRBV4-2	TRBJ2-7	TGTGCCAGCCGCCCGGAACTAGTGGGTGAGCAGTACTTC	CASRPELVGEQYF
-	-	TRBV7-2	TRBJ2-5	TGTGCCAGCAGCTTAGAAGGGTGGGACAAGGTCCTGGGAGAGACCCAGTACTTC	CASSLEGWDKVLGETQYF
once	TRBD2	TRBV9	TRBJ2-3	TGTGCCAGCAGCGGAGGACTAGCGAGAGATACGCAGTATTTT	CASSGGLARDTQYF
-	-	TRBV11-3	TRBJ2-1	TGTGCCAGCAGCTTAGGAGGGTTCAATGAGCAGTTCTTC	CASSLGGFNEQFF
-	TRBD2	TRBV9	TRBJ2-1	TGTGCCAGCAGCGTAGAGGTGGTGGCGGGGGGGTCCGGAAATGAGCAGTTCTTC	CASSVEVVAGGSGNEQFF
few	-	TRBV5-6	TRBJ2-2	TGTGCCAGCAGCATGGACAGCACGAACACCGGGGAGCTGTTTTTT	CASSMDSTNTGELFF